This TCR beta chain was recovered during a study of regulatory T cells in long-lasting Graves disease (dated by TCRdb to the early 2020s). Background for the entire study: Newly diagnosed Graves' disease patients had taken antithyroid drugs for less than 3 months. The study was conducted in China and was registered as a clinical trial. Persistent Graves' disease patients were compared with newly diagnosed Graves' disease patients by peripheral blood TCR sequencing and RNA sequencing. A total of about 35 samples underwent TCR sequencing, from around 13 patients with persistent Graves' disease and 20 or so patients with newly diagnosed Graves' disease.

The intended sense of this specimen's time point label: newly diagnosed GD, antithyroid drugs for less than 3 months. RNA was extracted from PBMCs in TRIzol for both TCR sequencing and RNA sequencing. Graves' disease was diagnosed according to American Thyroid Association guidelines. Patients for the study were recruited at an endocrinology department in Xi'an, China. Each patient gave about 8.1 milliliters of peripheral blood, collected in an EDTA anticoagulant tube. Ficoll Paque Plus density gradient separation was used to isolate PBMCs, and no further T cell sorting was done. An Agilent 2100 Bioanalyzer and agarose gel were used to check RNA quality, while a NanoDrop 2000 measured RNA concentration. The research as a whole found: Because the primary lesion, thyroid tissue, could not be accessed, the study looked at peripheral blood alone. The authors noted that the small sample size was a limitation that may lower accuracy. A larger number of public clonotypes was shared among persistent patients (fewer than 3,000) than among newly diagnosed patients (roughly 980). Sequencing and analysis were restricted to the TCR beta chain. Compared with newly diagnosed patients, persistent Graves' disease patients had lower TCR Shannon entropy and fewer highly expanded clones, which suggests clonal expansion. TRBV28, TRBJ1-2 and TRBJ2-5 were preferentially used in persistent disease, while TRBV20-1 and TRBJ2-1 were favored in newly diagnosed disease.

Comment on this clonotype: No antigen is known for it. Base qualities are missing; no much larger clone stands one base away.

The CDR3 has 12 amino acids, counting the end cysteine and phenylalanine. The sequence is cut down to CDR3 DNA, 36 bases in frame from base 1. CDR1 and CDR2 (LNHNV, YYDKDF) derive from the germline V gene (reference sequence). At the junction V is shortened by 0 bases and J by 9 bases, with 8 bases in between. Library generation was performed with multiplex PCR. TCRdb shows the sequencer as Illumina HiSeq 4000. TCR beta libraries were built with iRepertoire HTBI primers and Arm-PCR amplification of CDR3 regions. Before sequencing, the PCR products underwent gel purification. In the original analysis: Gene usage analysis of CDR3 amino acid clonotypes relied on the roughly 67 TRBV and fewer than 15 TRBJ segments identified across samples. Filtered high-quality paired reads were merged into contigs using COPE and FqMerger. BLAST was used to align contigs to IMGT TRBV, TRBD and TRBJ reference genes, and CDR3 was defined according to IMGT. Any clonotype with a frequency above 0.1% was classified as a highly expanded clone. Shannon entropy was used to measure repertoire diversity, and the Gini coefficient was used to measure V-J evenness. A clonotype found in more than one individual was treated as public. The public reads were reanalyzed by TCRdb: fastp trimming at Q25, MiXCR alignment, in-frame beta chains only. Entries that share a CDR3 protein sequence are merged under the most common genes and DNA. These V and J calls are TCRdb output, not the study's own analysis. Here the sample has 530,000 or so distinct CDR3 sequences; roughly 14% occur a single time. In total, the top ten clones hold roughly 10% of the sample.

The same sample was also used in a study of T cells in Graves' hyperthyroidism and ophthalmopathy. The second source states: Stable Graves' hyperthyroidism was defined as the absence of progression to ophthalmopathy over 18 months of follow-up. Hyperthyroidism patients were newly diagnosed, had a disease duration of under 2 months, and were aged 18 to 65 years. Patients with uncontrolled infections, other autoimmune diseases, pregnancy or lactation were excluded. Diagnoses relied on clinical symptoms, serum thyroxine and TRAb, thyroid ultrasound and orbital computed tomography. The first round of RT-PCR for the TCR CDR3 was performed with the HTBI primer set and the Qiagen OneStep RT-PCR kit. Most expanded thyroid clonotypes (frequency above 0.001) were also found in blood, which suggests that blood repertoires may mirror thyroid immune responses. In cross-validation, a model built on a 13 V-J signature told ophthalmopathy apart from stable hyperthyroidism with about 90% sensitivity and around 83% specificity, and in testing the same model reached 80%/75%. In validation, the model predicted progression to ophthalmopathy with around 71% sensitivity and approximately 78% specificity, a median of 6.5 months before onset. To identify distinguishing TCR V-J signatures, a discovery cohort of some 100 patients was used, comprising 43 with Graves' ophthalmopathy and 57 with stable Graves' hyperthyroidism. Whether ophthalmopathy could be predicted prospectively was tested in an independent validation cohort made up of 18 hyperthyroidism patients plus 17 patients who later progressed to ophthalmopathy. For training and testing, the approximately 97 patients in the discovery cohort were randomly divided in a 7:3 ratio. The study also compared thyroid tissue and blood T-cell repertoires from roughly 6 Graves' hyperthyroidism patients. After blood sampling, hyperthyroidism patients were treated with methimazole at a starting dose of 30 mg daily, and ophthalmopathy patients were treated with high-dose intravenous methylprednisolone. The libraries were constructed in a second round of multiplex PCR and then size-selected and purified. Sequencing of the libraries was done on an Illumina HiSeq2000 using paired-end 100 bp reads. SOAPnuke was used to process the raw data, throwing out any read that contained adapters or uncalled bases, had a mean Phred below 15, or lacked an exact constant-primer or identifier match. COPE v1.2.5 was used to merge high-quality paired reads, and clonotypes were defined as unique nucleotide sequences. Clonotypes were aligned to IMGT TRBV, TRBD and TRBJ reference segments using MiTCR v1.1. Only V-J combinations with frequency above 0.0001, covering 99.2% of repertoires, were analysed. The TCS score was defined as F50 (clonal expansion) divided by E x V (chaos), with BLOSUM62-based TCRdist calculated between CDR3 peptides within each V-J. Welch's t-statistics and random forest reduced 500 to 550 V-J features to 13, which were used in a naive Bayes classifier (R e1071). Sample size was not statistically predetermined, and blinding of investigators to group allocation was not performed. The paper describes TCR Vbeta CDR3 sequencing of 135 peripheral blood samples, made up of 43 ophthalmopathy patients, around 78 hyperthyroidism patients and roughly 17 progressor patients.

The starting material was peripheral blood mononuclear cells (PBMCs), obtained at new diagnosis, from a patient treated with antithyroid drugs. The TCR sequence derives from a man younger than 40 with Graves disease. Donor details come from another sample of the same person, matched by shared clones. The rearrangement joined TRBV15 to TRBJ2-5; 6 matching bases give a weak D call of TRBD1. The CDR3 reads CATSREGAAQYF. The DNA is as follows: TGTGCCACCAGCAGAGAGGGGGCCGCCCAGTACTTC.